This T cell receptor (beta chain) is from a study of shared clonotypes between healthy human individuals. Across the whole study: CD4 naive and memory got three plates each, CD8 naive two, CD8 memory one.

Profiled with immunoSEQ multiplex PCR; TCRdb holds only in-frame clones, not every one. The sample has hundreds of thousands of clones, about 80% seen once. Findings and limits, study-wide: The study found about 5.1% of naive CD4 clonotypes shared across a handful of donors.

As regards this clone: Its target is not known.

What was sequenced was memory CD4+ T cells sorted from blood. The subset: CD45RA-negative fraction. This TCR was sampled from a woman in her 30s in good health.

CDR3 loop: CASIAPGGAKNIQYF. The CDR3 DNA follows: TGTGCCAGCATCGCTCCAGGGGGCGCCAAAAACATTCAGTACTTC. V and J are TRBV28 and TRBJ2-4; 8 bases agree with TRBD1. Germline V gene data show CDR1 as MDHEN and CDR2 as SYDVKM. V shed 7 bases and J 1 base; nucleotides not matched to a gene: 6. There are 15 residues in the CDR3.